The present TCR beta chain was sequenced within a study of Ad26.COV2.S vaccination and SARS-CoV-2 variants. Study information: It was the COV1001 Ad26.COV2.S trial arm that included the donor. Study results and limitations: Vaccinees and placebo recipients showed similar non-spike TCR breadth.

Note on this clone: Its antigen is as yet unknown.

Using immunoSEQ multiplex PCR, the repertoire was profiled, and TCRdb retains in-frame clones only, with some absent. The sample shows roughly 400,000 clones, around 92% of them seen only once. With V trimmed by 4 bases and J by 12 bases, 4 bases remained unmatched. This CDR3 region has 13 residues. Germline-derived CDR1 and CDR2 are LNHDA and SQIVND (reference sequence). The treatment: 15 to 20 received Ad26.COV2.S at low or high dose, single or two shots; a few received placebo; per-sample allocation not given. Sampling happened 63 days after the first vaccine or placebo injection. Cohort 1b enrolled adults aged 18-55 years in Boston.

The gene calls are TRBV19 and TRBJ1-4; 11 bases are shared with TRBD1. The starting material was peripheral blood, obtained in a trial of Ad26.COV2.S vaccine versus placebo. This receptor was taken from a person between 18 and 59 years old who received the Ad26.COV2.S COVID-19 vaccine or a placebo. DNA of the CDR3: TGTGCCAGTAGTAAAGGGACAGGGGGTGAACTGTTTTTT. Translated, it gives CASSKGTGGELFF. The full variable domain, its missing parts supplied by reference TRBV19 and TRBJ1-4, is DGGITQSPKYLFRKEGQNVTLSCEQNLNHDAMYWYRQDPGQGLRLIYYSQIVNDFQKGDIAEGYSVSREKKESFPLTVTSAQKNPTAFYLCASSKGTGGELFFGSGTQLSVL.